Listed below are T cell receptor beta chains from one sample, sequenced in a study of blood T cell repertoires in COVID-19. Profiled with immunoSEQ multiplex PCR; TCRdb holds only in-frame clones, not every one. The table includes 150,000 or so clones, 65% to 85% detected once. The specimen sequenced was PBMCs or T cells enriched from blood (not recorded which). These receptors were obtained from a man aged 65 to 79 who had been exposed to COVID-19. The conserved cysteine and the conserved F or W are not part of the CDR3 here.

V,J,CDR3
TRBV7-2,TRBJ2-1,ASSLSTSTSGGAGEQF
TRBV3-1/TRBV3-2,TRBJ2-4,ASSRQAVAPRSVQY
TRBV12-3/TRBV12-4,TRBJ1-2,ASKTADYGYT
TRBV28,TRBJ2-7,ATGGNSYEQY
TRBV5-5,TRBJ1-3,ASSPGRGTGNTIY
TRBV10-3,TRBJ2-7,AISASGQGIGYEQY
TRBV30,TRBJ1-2,AWVGAPAGTGQVYT
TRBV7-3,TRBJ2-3,ASSLSPGLLTDTQY
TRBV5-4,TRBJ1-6,ASSRTGRSYNSPLH
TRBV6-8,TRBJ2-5,ASSYSIQNQETQY
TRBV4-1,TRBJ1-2,ASSQATQTHYGYT